These T cell receptor beta chains were read from a single sample in a study of CD8+CD57+ T cells in acquired aplastic anemia. TCRdb recomputed calls from the reads with MiXCR, one row per CDR3 protein. This table holds under 150,000 distinct CDR3 sequences, almost 40% found once. What was sequenced was sorted CD4+, CD8+, or CD8+CD57+ T cells (not recorded which) from PBMCs. The source is a human donor with aplastic anemia. CDR3s include the opening cysteine and the closing phenylalanine or tryptophan. D genes are given only for firm matches. Size is omitted from some rows. Given values are once, few, many or a class for expanded clones.

CDR3aa: CATSTGHNEQFF
CDR3nt: TGTGCCACCAGCACGGGCCACAATGAGCAGTTCTTC
d_gene: -
j_gene: TRBJ2-1
v_gene: TRBV15
abundance: -

CDR3aa: CASSLEWAGGEQFF
CDR3nt: TGTGCCAGCAGCTTAGAGTGGGCAGGAGGTGAGCAGTTCTTC
d_gene: -
j_gene: TRBJ2-1
v_gene: TRBV7-9
abundance: many

CDR3aa: CATSRDRPWEQYF
CDR3nt: TGTGCCACCAGCAGAGATAGGCCGTGGGAGCAGTACTTC
d_gene: -
j_gene: TRBJ2-7
v_gene: TRBV15
abundance: -

CDR3aa: CASSDRPADTQYF
CDR3nt: TGTGCCAGCAGTGACCGACCCGCGGATACGCAGTATTTT
d_gene: -
j_gene: TRBJ2-3
v_gene: TRBV6-4
abundance: many

CDR3aa: CASSLRGYAKNIQYF
CDR3nt: TGTGCCAGCAGCTTGCGGGGCTATGCCAAAAACATTCAGTACTTC
d_gene: -
j_gene: TRBJ2-4
v_gene: TRBV5-6
abundance: many

CDR3aa: CASSAGTSTYTQYF
CDR3nt: TGTGCCAGCAGCGCCGGGACTAGCACATATACGCAGTATTTT
d_gene: TRBD2
j_gene: TRBJ2-3
v_gene: TRBV2
abundance: many

CDR3aa: CASSSLGVSQETQYF
CDR3nt: TGTGCCAGCAGCTCCTTAGGGGTTAGCCAAGAGACCCAGTACTTC
d_gene: -
j_gene: TRBJ2-5
v_gene: TRBV11-3
abundance: -

CDR3aa: CASSLGLAGSYNEQFF
CDR3nt: TGTGCCAGCAGTTTGGGGTTAGCGGGGTCCTACAATGAGCAGTTCTTC
d_gene: TRBD2
j_gene: TRBJ2-1
v_gene: TRBV12-3/TRBV12-4
abundance: few

CDR3aa: CASSGLAGADTQYF
CDR3nt: TGTGCCAGCAGCGGACTAGCGGGAGCAGATACGCAGTATTTT
d_gene: TRBD2
j_gene: TRBJ2-3
v_gene: TRBV7-8
abundance: -

CDR3aa: CASRGQYSYNEQFF
CDR3nt: TGTGCCAGCAGAGGGCAGTACTCCTACAATGAGCAGTTCTTC
d_gene: -
j_gene: TRBJ2-1
v_gene: TRBV6-1
abundance: many

CDR3aa: CASSLVLASYNSPLHF
CDR3nt: TGTGCCAGCAGCTTAGTGCTAGCCTCCTATAATTCACCCCTCCACTTT
d_gene: -
j_gene: TRBJ1-6
v_gene: TRBV7-9
abundance: many

CDR3aa: CASSQDSGGLSSGANVLTF
CDR3nt: TGCGCCAGCAGCCAAGATTCCGGGGGATTGAGCTCTGGGGCCAACGTCCTGACTTTC
d_gene: -
j_gene: TRBJ2-6
v_gene: TRBV4-1
abundance: many

CDR3aa: CASSRLQLNTEAFF
CDR3nt: TGTGCCAGCAGTAGACTTCAACTGAACACTGAAGCTTTCTTT
d_gene: -
j_gene: TRBJ1-1
v_gene: TRBV2
abundance: once

CDR3aa: CASSTTGDGGYTF
CDR3nt: TGTGCCAGTAGTACCACAGGGGATGGCGGCTACACCTTC
d_gene: TRBD1
j_gene: TRBJ1-2
v_gene: TRBV19
abundance: many

CDR3aa: CASSSGRETEAFF
CDR3nt: TGTGCCAGCAGCTCTGGCAGGGAGACTGAAGCTTTCTTT
d_gene: -
j_gene: TRBJ1-1
v_gene: TRBV7-8
abundance: -

CDR3aa: CASIRLNNYGYTF
CDR3nt: TGTGCCAGCATCAGACTGAACAACTATGGCTACACCTTC
d_gene: -
j_gene: TRBJ1-2
v_gene: TRBV12-3/TRBV12-4
abundance: many

CDR3aa: CASSYPGNQPQHF
CDR3nt: TGTGCCAGCAGTTACCCGGGCAATCAGCCCCAGCATTTT
d_gene: -
j_gene: TRBJ1-5
v_gene: TRBV6-2/TRBV6-3
abundance: many

CDR3aa: CASSVGGQETQYF
CDR3nt: TGCGCCAGCAGTGTAGGAGGACAAGAGACCCAGTACTTC
d_gene: -
j_gene: TRBJ2-5
v_gene: TRBV10-2
abundance: -

CDR3aa: CSARVGPPNTEAFF
CDR3nt: TGCAGTGCTAGGGTAGGGCCGCCGAACACTGAAGCTTTCTTT
d_gene: -
j_gene: TRBJ1-1
v_gene: TRBV20-1
abundance: many

CDR3aa: CASSLSGVDEQFF
CDR3nt: TGTGCCAGCAGCTTGTCGGGGGTGGATGAGCAGTTCTTC
d_gene: -
j_gene: TRBJ2-1
v_gene: TRBV5-4
abundance: -